What follows are 27 T cell receptor beta chains derived from one specimen sequenced in a study of somatic mutations in cytotoxic T cells in rheumatoid arthritis. Here immunoSEQ multiplex PCR was the method, and the copy in TCRdb shows in-frame clones only, minus some. Among 15,000 to 20,000 clones listed, around 79% were seen once. Source material: CD8+ T cells sorted from blood. These receptor sequences come from an adult with rheumatoid arthritis.

CDR3 amino acids: CASSLGSKQYF. The CDR3 region has the DNA TGTGCCAGCAGCCTAGGTAGCAAACAGTACTTC. This chain connects TRBV27 to TRBJ2-5; unclear D gene. Trimming shortened V by 6 bases and J by 11 bases, and 13 bases separated the two germline ends. Germline V CDR1 and CDR2: MNHEY, SMNVEV (reference sequence). The CDR3 has 11 residues.

This clone appeared a single time. The CDR3 DNA is TGTGCCAGCAGCTCCCTAGCGGGGGGGCATCTCAATGAGCAGTTCTTC. This sequence encodes CASSSLAGGHLNEQFF. The chain recombines TRBV7-2 with TRBJ2-1; 12 bases are a match to TRBD2. Germline lookup yields CDR1 SGHTA and CDR2 FQGNSA. Unmatched junction bases numbered 7, after V lost 4 bases and J lost 6 bases. The CDR3 has 16 residues.

This chain connects TRBV19 to TRBJ2-1; a weak D match, TRBD1 (6 bases). The CDR3 is 16 residues long. The V gene lost 6 bases and the J gene lost 8 bases, with 23 bases spanning the gap. Germline assignment: CDR1 LNHDA and CDR2 SQIVND (reference sequence). The CDR3 loop is CASSLGASLPGDEQFF. As DNA, the CDR3 is TGTGCCAGTAGCTTGGGGGCCTCCCTCCCGGGTGATGAGCAGTTCTTC.

CDR3 loop: CASSLAQNEQFF. The CDR3 DNA reads TGTGCCAGCAGCTTAGCTCAGAATGAGCAGTTCTTC. V and J are TRBV7-6 and TRBJ2-1; no clear D gene. Germline lookup yields CDR1 SGHVS and CDR2 FNYEAQ. Trimming removed 0 bases from V and 7 bases from J, with 4 bases in between. The CDR3 is made up of 12 amino acids.

The chain uses TRBV6-5 and TRBJ1-2; D not certain. The CDR3 contains 11 residues. Germline values: CDR1 MNHEY, CDR2 SVGAGI. V was pared by 7 bases and J by 13 bases, with 16 bases between. CDR3 residues: CASMDPGSPTF. CDR3 coding DNA: TGTGCCAGCATGGACCCCGGTTCCCCCACCTTC.

The chain carries TRBV25-1 and TRBJ1-1; D is ambiguous. The germline CDR1 and CDR2 sequences are MGHDK and SYGVNS. V lost 7 bases to trimming and J lost 8 bases, with 14 bases between them. This CDR3 comprises 12 residues. This CDR3 reads CASMSLVAEAFF. For the CDR3, the DNA is TGTGCCAGCATGAGTTTAGTTGCCGAAGCTTTCTTT.

The V gene is TRBV27, the J gene TRBJ1-1; the D is unclear. Germline CDR1 MNHEY, CDR2 SMNVEV (reference sequence). The CDR3 covers 13 residues. The germline V and J ends were trimmed by 2 bases and 1 base, with 5 bases remaining between them. CDR3 sequence: CASSLLANTEAFF. CDR3 DNA sequence: TGTGCCAGCAGTTTACTAGCGAACACTGAAGCTTTCTTT.

Comment on this clone: Different DNA sequences within this sample yield the same CDR3. The rearrangement uses TRBV27 and TRBJ1-2; D uncertain. The ends were cut back, 3 bases at V and 2 bases at J, with 7 bases in the middle. The V gene's germline CDR1 is MNHEY and CDR2 SMNVEV (reference sequence). This CDR3 spans 13 amino acids. DNA for the CDR3: TGTGCCAGCAGTTTGTCGGCGAACTATGGCTACACCTTC. Protein: CASSLSANYGYTF.

In its sample, this clone was seen once. This chain links TRBV15 with TRBJ2-5; unclear D gene. Trimming shortened V by 4 bases and J by 1 base, and 16 bases separated the two germline ends. The CDR3 extends over 16 amino acids. The germline CDR1 and CDR2 sequences are LNHNV and YYDKDF (reference sequence). CDR3 residues: CATSTGEYTLQETQYF. The CDR3 DNA reads TGTGCCACCAGCACAGGCGAGTACACCCTCCAAGAGACCCAGTACTTC.

The chain is built from TRBV28 and TRBJ2-5; the D is unclear. The CDR3 is made up of 14 amino acids. Per the germline V gene, CDR1 is MDHEN and CDR2 is SYDVKM. V lost 2 bases and J lost 2, with 9 bases in between. The CDR3 region has the DNA TGTGCCAGCAGTTTAATGGTAGGGCAAGAGACCCAGTACTTC. Translation: CASSLMVGQETQYF.

This chain uses TRBV27 with TRBJ2-7; 9 bases are a match to TRBD1. Looked up from germline, CDR1 is MNHEY and CDR2 is SMNVEV (reference sequence). This CDR3 spans 15 amino acids. The V gene end was trimmed by 4 bases and the J gene end by 5 bases; junction bases not matched to a gene: 9. CDR3 DNA sequence: TGTGCCAGCAGTTCCCCGGGACAGGGTTTCCACGAGCAGTACTTC. Its protein product is CASSSPGQGFHEQYF.

The chain has TRBV6-5 and TRBJ1-1, with D unresolved. The V gene lost 2 bases and the J gene lost 5 bases, with 15 bases spanning the gap. This CDR3 region has 15 residues. Germline CDR1 MNHEY, CDR2 SVGAGI. CDR3 sequence reads: CASSYRLGGLTEAFF. DNA of the CDR3: TGTGCCAGCAGTTACCGCCTCGGAGGACTTACTGAAGCTTTCTTT.

The V gene is TRBV7-3, the J gene TRBJ2-3, with 11 bases that match TRBD2. Germline CDR1 is SGHTA and CDR2 is FQGTGA. After removal of 5 bases from V and 2 bases from J, the junction contained 3 bases not matched to a gene. The CDR3 loop spans 15 amino acids. The CDR3 DNA follows: TGTGCCAGCAGCATAGCGGGGGGGCACACAGATACGCAGTATTTT. This codes for CASSIAGGHTDTQYF.

The genes are TRBV5-1 and TRBJ2-3, with D possibly being TRBD2 (6 bases). From germline, CDR1 is SGHRS and CDR2 YFSETQ. V shed 10 bases and J shed 3 bases, with 30 bases lying between them. The CDR3 totals 18 residues. CDR3 sequence reads: CASQGDQGWLRGTDTQYF. CDR3 in DNA: TGCGCCTCCCAAGGGGATCAGGGTTGGTTGCGGGGAACAGATACGCAGTATTTT.

This rearrangement joins TRBV29-1 to TRBJ1-2; D possibly corresponds to TRBD1 (5 bases). The CDR3 extends over 12 amino acids. Per the germline V gene, CDR1 is SQVTM and CDR2 is ANQGSEA. V gave up 6 bases and J gave up 4 bases, with 12 bases separating them. Written as DNA, the CDR3 is TGCAGCGTGGATCGGGGCCTCTATGGCTACACCTTC. Translating it yields CSVDRGLYGYTF.

This chain connects TRBV6-5 to TRBJ2-2; 12 bases line up with TRBD2. The junction had 3 bases not matched to a gene; V was cut back by 1 base and J by 6 bases. CDR1 is MNHEY, CDR2 SVGAGI, per germline. CDR3 length: 16 residues. CDR3 sequence (DNA): TGTGCCAGCAGTTACTTCGGGACTAGCGGGTCCGGGGAGCTGTTTTTT. It specifies CASSYFGTSGSGELFF.

This clone showed up just once. This chain joins TRBV19 and TRBJ1-1; 7 nucleotides match TRBD1. The V gene's germline CDR1 is LNHDA and CDR2 SQIVND (reference sequence). J lost 2 bases, V lost 1 base, and 10 bases had no gene match. The CDR3 has 17 residues. CDR3 residues: CASSIVSQDRYNTEAFF. CDR3 nucleotide sequence: TGTGCCAGTAGTATAGTCTCCCAGGACAGGTACAACACTGAAGCTTTCTTT.

V and J are TRBV7-3 and TRBJ2-1, with 9 bases identical to TRBD2. The CDR3 spans 18 residues. The V segment lost 5 bases and the J segment 4 bases; nucleotides outside the gene matches: 15. Germline V gene data show CDR1 as SGHTA and CDR2 as FQGTGA. CDR3 amino acids: CASSPHLGGGGEYNEQFF. In DNA form, the CDR3 reads TGTGCCAGCAGCCCCCACTTGGGTGGCGGGGGGGAATACAATGAGCAGTTCTTC.

This clone has a handful of counts. V and J are TRBV6-1 and TRBJ1-4; D gene uncertain. This CDR3 has 11 amino acids. V gave up 7 bases and J gave up 8 bases, with 8 bases separating them. Germline CDR1 reads MNHNS; CDR2 reads SASEGT. The CDR3 loop reads CASIVGEKLFF. The CDR3 bases are TGTGCCAGCATTGTGGGGGAAAAACTGTTTTTT.

The chain carries TRBV2 and TRBJ2-1, with 9 bases lining up with TRBD2. Germline lookup yields CDR1 SNHLY and CDR2 FYNNEI. This CDR3 contains 17 residues. With 0 bases clipped from V and 4 bases from J, the junction kept 7 bases outside the gene matches. The CDR3 sequence is CASSEAQTSGPYNEQFF. CDR3 in DNA: TGTGCCAGCAGTGAAGCGCAGACTAGCGGCCCTTACAATGAGCAGTTCTTC.

This clone was recorded a few times. The V call is TRBV7-9, the J call TRBJ2-2; D may be TRBD1 (7 bases). Trimming pared 8 bases from V and 2 bases from J, leaving 9 bases between. This CDR3 is 13 amino acids long. Germline V gene sequence: CDR1 SEHNR, CDR2 FQNEAQ (reference sequence). The CDR3 DNA follows: TGTGCCAGCGGAGGGGGCAACACCGGGGAGCTGTTTTTT. Protein sequence: CASGGGNTGELFF.

The chain couples TRBV7-9 to TRBJ1-5, with D tentatively TRBD1 (6 bases). Germline CDR1 is SEHNR and CDR2 is FQNEAQ (reference sequence). The CDR3 has 15 amino acids. Trimming removed 1 base from V and 0 bases from J, with 7 bases in between. The chain's CDR3 is CASSLGTDSNQPQHF. CDR3 in DNA: TGTGCCAGCAGCTTAGGGACAGATAGCAATCAGCCCCAGCATTTT.

This clone was counted between two and nine times. The chain carries TRBV5-6 and TRBJ2-3; 8 positions agree with TRBD1. The CDR3 loop spans 16 amino acids. J lost 2 bases, V lost 3 bases, and 8 bases had no gene match. Germline assignment: CDR1 SGHDT and CDR2 YYEEEE. The CDR3 loop reads CASSSATGGPTDTQYF. The CDR3 nucleotides are TGTGCCAGCAGCTCTGCTACAGGGGGGCCCACAGATACGCAGTATTTT.

This clone was detected a few times. V and J are TRBV7-8 and TRBJ1-5, with D possibly TRBD1 on 6 matching bases. Per the germline V gene, CDR1 is SGHVS and CDR2 is FQNEAQ. The CDR3 is made up of 12 amino acids. V gave up 4 bases and J gave up 9 bases, with 10 bases separating them. The CDR3 coding sequence is TGTGCCAGCAGCTCGGGGGCGGTGCCCCAGCATTTT. It yields the protein CASSSGAVPQHF.

This clone turned up a few times. The chain links TRBV20-1 to TRBJ1-1; no clear D gene. The CDR3 is made up of 11 amino acids. V was shortened by 6 bases and J by 1 base, with 6 bases between the two germline ends. CDR1 DFQATT and CDR2 SNEGSKA come from the germline V gene (reference sequence). CDR3 DNA sequence: TGCAGTGCCCGAAAGAACACTGAAGCTTTCTTT. Translating it yields CSARKNTEAFF.

V usage is TRBV7-2 and J usage is TRBJ2-7; 7 bases fit TRBD2. This CDR3 spans 15 amino acids. With V trimmed by 0 bases and J by 0 bases, 2 bases remained unmatched. The germline CDR1 and CDR2 sequences are SGHTA and FQGNSA. Written as DNA, the CDR3 is TGTGCCAGCAGCTTAGCTCGGGACTACTCCTACGAGCAGTACTTC. This gives the protein CASSLARDYSYEQYF. The variable domain in full, with the rest retrieved from reference TRBV7-2 and TRBJ2-7, is GAGVSQSPSNKVTEKGKDVELRCDPISGHTALYWYRQSLGQGLEFLIYFQGNSAPDKSGLPSDRFSAERTGGSVSTLTIQRTQQEDSAVYLCASSLARDYSYEQYFGPGTRLTVT.

The chain links TRBV11-3 to TRBJ1-1; D is unresolved. The germline V gene encodes CDR1 SGHNT and CDR2 YENEEA. There are 12 residues in the CDR3. V lost 1 base and J 9 bases, leaving 9 bases between the germline ends. In nucleotides, the CDR3 is TGTGCCAGCAGCTTAGCAGGTTCAAAAGCTTTCTTT. It yields the protein CASSLAGSKAFF.